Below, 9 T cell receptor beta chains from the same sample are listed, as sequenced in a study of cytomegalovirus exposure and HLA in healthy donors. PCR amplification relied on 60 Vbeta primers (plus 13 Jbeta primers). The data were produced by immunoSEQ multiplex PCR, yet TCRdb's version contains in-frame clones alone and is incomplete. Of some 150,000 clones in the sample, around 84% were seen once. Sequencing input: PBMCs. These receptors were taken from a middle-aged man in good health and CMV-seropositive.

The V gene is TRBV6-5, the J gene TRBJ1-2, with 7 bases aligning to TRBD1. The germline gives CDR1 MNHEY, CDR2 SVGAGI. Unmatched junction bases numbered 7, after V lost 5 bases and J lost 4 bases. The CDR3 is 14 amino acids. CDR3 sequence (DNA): TGTGCCAGCAGTCCCCAGACAGGGTCCTATGGCTACACCTTC. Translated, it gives CASSPQTGSYGYTF.

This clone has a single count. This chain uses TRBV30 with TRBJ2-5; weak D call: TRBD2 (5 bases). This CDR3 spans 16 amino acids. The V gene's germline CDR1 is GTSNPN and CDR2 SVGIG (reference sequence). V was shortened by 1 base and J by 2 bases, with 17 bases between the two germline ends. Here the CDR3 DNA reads TGTGCCTGGAGTGGGACGGGATTGAGGAGTCAAGAGACCCAGTACTTC. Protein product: CAWSGTGLRSQETQYF.

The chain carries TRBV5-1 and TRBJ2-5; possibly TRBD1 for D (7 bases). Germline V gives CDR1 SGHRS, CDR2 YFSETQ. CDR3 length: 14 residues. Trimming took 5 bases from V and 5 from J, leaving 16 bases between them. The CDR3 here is CASREVGGGETQYF. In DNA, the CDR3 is TGCGCCAGCAGGGAGGTCGGAGGGGGCGAGACCCAGTACTTC.

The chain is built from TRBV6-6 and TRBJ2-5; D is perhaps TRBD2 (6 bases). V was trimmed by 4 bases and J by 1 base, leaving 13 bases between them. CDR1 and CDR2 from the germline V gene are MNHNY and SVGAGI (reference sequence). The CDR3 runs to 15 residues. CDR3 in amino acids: CASSLITSSQETQYF. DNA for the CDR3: TGTGCCAGCAGTTTAATTACTAGCAGCCAAGAGACCCAGTACTTC.

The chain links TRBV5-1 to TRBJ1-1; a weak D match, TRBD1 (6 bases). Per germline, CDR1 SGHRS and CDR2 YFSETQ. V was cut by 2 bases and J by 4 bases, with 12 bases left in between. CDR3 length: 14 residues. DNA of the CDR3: TGCGCCAGCAGCTTTAGGGGGAGGGGCACTGAAGCTTTCTTT. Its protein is CASSFRGRGTEAFF.

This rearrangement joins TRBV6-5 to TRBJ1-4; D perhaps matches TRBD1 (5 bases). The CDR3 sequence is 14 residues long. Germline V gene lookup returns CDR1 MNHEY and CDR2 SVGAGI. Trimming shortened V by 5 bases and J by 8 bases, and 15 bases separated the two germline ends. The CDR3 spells CASSRSRGSEKLFF. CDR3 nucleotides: TGTGCCAGCAGTCGGTCTCGGGGGAGCGAAAAACTGTTTTTT.

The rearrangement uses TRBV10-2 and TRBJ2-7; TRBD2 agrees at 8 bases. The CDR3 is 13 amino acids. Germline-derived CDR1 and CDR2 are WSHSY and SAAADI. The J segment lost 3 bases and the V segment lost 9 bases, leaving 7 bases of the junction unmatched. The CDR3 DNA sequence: TGCGCCAGTTTATACCGGGAGGGCTACGAGCAGTACTTC. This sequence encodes CASLYREGYEQYF.

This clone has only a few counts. CDR3 DNA: TGTGCCAGTAGTTATCACAGGGGAAGGACTGAAGCTTTCTTT. Its translation: CASSYHRGRTEAFF. The rearrangement links TRBV19 to TRBJ1-1; 7 positions agree with TRBD1. Germline V CDR1 and CDR2: LNHDA, SQIVND (reference sequence). V shed 5 bases and J 5 bases; nucleotides not matched to a gene: 8. The CDR3 has 14 amino acids.

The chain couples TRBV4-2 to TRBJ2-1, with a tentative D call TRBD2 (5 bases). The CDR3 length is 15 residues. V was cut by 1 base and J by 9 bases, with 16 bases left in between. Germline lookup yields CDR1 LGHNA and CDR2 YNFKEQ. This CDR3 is CASSQVPLGIGEQFF. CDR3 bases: TGTGCCAGCAGCCAAGTACCCCTCGGGATTGGTGAGCAGTTCTTC.